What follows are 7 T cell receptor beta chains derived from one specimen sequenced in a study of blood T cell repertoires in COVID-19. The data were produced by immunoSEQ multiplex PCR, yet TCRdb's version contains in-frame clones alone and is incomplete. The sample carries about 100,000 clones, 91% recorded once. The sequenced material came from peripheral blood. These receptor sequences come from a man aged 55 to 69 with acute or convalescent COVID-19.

For the CDR3, the DNA is TGTGCCACCAGTGCCCCCGGACAGGGTGGCCAAGAGACCCAGTACTTC. Translating it yields CATSAPGQGGQETQYF. J is TRBJ2-5 and V is TRBV24-1, with 8 bases matching TRBD1. V lost 5 bases, J lost 1 base, and 8 bases stayed unmatched. The CDR3 totals 16 residues. Germline V gene lookup returns CDR1 KGHDR and CDR2 SFDVKD.

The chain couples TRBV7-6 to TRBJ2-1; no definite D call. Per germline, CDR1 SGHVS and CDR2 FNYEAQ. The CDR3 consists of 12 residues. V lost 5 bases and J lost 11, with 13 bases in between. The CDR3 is CASSPTPVQQFF. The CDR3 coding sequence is TGTGCCAGCAGCCCGACACCGGTTCAGCAGTTCTTC.

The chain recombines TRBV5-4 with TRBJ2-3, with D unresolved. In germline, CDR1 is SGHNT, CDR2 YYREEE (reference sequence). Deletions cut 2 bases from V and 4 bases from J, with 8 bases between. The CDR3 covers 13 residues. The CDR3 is CASSFGSPDTQYF. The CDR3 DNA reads TGTGCCAGCAGCTTCGGTAGTCCAGATACGCAGTATTTT.

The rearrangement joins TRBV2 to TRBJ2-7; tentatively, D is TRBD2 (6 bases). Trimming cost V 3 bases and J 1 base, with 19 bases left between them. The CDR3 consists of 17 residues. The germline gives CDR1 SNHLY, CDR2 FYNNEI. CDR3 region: CASSDYGGALLSYEQYV. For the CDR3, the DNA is TGTGCCAGCAGTGATTACGGAGGGGCGCTGCTATCCTACGAGCAGTACGTC.

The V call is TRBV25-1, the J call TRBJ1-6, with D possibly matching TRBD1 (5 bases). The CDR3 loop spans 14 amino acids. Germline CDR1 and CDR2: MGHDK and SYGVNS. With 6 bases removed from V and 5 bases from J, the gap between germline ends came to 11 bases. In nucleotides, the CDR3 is TGTGCCAGCAGGCCCGGAGGGGATAATTCACCCCTCCACTTT. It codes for CASRPGGDNSPLHF.

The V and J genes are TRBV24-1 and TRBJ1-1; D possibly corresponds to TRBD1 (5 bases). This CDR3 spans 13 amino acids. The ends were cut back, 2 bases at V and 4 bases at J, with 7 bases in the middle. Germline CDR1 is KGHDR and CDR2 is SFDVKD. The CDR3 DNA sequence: TGTGCCACCAGTGATTACAGGTCCACTGAAGCTTTCTTT. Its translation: CATSDYRSTEAFF.

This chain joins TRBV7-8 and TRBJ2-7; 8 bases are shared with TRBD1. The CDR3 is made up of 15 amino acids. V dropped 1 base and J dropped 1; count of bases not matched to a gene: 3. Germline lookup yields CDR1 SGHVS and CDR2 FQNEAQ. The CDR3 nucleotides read TGTGCCAGCAGCTTAGTGCAGGGGGCATCCTACGAGCAGTACTTC. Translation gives CASSLVQGASYEQYF.